The 14 T cell receptor beta chains presented below share a single source sample, sequenced in a study of T cell responses to AZD1222 COVID-19 vaccine. Some clones are missing from TCRdb's copy, which holds only in-frame ones; the method was immunoSEQ multiplex PCR. The top ten clones hold about 3% of a sample with about 120,000 clones, approximately 90% of them seen once. The sequences come from peripheral blood, collected on day 0 of AZD1222 vaccination. The receptors come from an adult in good health.

This chain joins TRBV19 and TRBJ2-1; D gene ambiguous. Trimming pared 3 bases from V and 4 bases from J, leaving 7 bases between. The V gene's germline CDR1 is LNHDA and CDR2 SQIVND (reference sequence). The CDR3 is 13 residues long. CDR3 region: CASSMYLYNEQFF. The CDR3 DNA is TGTGCCAGTAGTATGTATTTGTACAATGAGCAGTTCTTC.

V is TRBV25-1 and J is TRBJ2-2; perhaps TRBD1 as D (5 bases). The germline gives CDR1 MGHDK, CDR2 SYGVNS. This CDR3 is 17 amino acids long. Between the trimmed V and J ends, which lost 3 bases and 4 bases, there was a span of 18 bases. The chain's CDR3 is CASSDLQNPTGTGELFF. CDR3 in DNA: TGTGCCAGCAGTGATCTCCAAAATCCCACAGGCACCGGGGAGCTGTTTTTT.

The gene calls are TRBV6-6 and TRBJ2-5; D is undetermined. The V end was cut by 4 bases, the J end by 3 bases, with 6 bases between. CDR1 and CDR2 from the germline V gene are MNHNY and SVGAGI (reference sequence). CDR3 length: 12 amino acids. This CDR3 reads CASSSAEETQYF. The CDR3 DNA is TGTGCCAGCAGTTCGGCCGAAGAGACCCAGTACTTC.

The CDR3 is CASSLAASGRFQTQYF. The CDR3, as DNA: TGTGCCAGCAGCTTAGCGGCTAGCGGGAGATTTCAGACCCAGTACTTC. The chain couples TRBV11-2 to TRBJ2-5, with 10 positions matching TRBD2. The V gene's germline CDR1 is SGHAT and CDR2 FQNNGV. V shed 1 base and J 6 bases; nucleotides not matched to a gene: 8. The CDR3 has 16 residues. The full variable domain, in which reference TRBV11-2 and TRBJ2-5 provide the parts outside the CDR3, is EAGVAQSPRYKIIEKRQSVAFWCNPISGHATLYWYQQILGQGPKLLIQFQNNGVVDDSQLPKDRFSAERLKGVDSTLKIQPAKLEDSAVYLCASSLAASGRFQTQYFGPGTRLLVL.

CDR3 in DNA: TGTGCCAGCAGTTTAGGGGGACAAATTTATGGCTACACCTTC. Protein: CASSLGGQIYGYTF. This chain joins TRBV28 and TRBJ1-2, with a possible D match to TRBD1 (6 bases). Germline V gene sequence: CDR1 MDHEN, CDR2 SYDVKM. The CDR3 has 14 residues. Trimming took off 2 bases at V and 5 bases at J, with 12 bases between the two ends.

This sequence joins TRBV4-1 and TRBJ1-6, with D perhaps matching TRBD1 (6 bases). Germline V gives CDR1 MGHRA, CDR2 YSYEKL. CDR3 length: 19 amino acids. Trimming left V 2 bases short and J 10 bases short, with 27 bases between. CDR3 sequence reads: CASSQLVIVASRGTSPLHF. The DNA of the CDR3 is TGCGCCAGCAGCCAACTAGTAATAGTGGCCTCCAGGGGAACGTCACCCCTCCACTTT.

This chain joins TRBV5-8 and TRBJ1-1, with no clear D. The CDR3 is 14 residues long. V was shortened by 1 base and J by 0 bases, with 7 bases between the two germline ends. In germline, CDR1 is SGHTS, CDR2 YDEGEE. CDR3 sequence reads: CASSLFPLNTEAFF. CDR3 DNA sequence: TGTGCCAGCAGCTTGTTCCCGTTGAACACTGAAGCTTTCTTT.

The chain uses TRBV7-2 and TRBJ2-1; D ambiguous. V lost 5 bases and J 0 bases, leaving 14 bases between the germline ends. The CDR3 runs 16 residues. CDR1 SGHTA and CDR2 FQGNSA come from the germline V gene. In DNA form, the CDR3 reads TGTGCCAGCAGCCCCCCCGACTGGAGCTCCTACAATGAGCAGTTCTTC. As protein: CASSPPDWSSYNEQFF.

V is TRBV9 and J is TRBJ2-1; 16 bases are a match to TRBD2. Unmatched junction bases numbered 13, after V lost 0 bases and J lost 7 bases. Looked up from germline, CDR1 is SGDLS and CDR2 is YYNGEE. The CDR3 covers 20 residues. The CDR3 DNA sequence: TGTGCCAGCAGCGTAGTATCGGGACTAGCGGGAGGGCCCGCGAGAAATGAGCAGTTCTTC. Translating it yields CASSVVSGLAGGPARNEQFF.

This chain joins TRBV5-1 and TRBJ2-4; possible D gene TRBD1, 7 bases. The germline CDR1 and CDR2 sequences are SGHRS and YFSETQ. This CDR3 contains 17 residues. V gave up 3 bases and J gave up 0 bases, with 16 bases separating them. The CDR3 protein is CASSWRGQFGAKNIQYF. CDR3 nucleotide sequence: TGCGCCAGCAGCTGGAGGGGACAGTTTGGAGCCAAAAACATTCAGTACTTC.

V gene TRBV15 combines with J gene TRBJ2-5; no reliable D call. The V gene lost 4 bases and the J gene lost 5 bases, with 11 bases spanning the gap. The CDR3 length is 13 residues. CDR1 is LNHNV, CDR2 YYDKDF, per germline (reference sequence). This chain's CDR3 is CATSTPMSETQYF. The CDR3, as DNA: TGTGCCACCAGCACACCCATGTCGGAGACCCAGTACTTC.

The V gene is TRBV9, the J gene TRBJ2-3; 8 bases map to TRBD1. V dropped 4 bases and J dropped 6; count of bases not matched to a gene: 13. The CDR3 spans 16 residues. Looked up from germline, CDR1 is SGDLS and CDR2 is YYNGEE. For the CDR3, the DNA is TGTGCCAGCAGCTCCTCCAGGGGGCTAAGAGGGGATACGCAGTATTTT. Translated: CASSSSRGLRGDTQYF.

The chain is built from TRBV24-1 and TRBJ2-3; 9 positions agree with TRBD1. The germline V gene has CDR1 KGHDR and CDR2 SFDVKD. This CDR3 region has 14 residues. V was clipped by 10 bases and J by 0 bases; unmatched bases: 4. The CDR3 bases are TGTGCCACTAGGGACAGGGCTAGCACAGATACGCAGTATTTT. This sequence encodes CATRDRASTDTQYF.

The chain joins TRBV25-1 to TRBJ2-3; D remains ambiguous. Germline V gives CDR1 MGHDK, CDR2 SYGVNS. With 4 bases removed from V and 2 bases from J, the gap between germline ends came to 10 bases. This CDR3 contains 14 residues. CDR3 bases: TGTGCCAGCAGTGGGCCCCCACCCACAGATACGCAGTATTTT. Encoded protein: CASSGPPPTDTQYF.